This T cell receptor (beta chain) was profiled in a study of Ad26.COV2.S vaccination and SARS-CoV-2 variants. Trimming removed 4 bases from V and 3 bases from J; junction bases left unmatched: 6. The germline CDR1 and CDR2 sequences are LGHNA and YSLEER. The CDR3 has 15 amino acids. This clone has a single count. Treatment meaning: about 20 received Ad26.COV2.S at low or high dose, single or two shots; about 5 received placebo; per-sample allocation not given. Sampling took place 63 days after the first vaccine or placebo injection. The assay was immunoSEQ multiplex PCR, and TCRdb's table has in-frame clones only and misses some. This sample yields hundreds of thousands of clones, of which roughly nine tenths are seen a single time; around 1.5% belongs to the top ten.

Source: peripheral blood, taken in a trial of Ad26.COV2.S vaccine versus placebo. The chain joins TRBV4-3 to TRBJ2-7; the match to TRBD1 covers 10 bases. The clonotype comes from a person between 18 and 59 years old who received the Ad26.COV2.S COVID-19 vaccine or a placebo. In DNA, the CDR3 is TGCGCCAGCAGCCTAGATGGGACAGGGGACTACGAGCAGTACTTC. This translates into CASSLDGTGDYEQYF.